This TCR beta chain was obtained from a study of identical twins (dated by TCRdb to about 2016). Notes on the research overall: To test whether fetal clonotypes persist, this study deep-sequenced TCR alpha and beta repertoires from monozygotic twins, from unrelated adults of various ages, and from cord blood. To rule out contamination, replicate twin experiments were performed at different times with different library preparation protocols. What the work shows at the level of the full study, not this receptor alone: In beta out-of-frame sequences, excess twin sharing was weaker, because having fewer shared sequences lowered the signal-to-noise ratio. Zero-insertion analyses could be partly confounded by invariant T cells such as MAIT and iNKT, though diverse VJ usage argued against such confounding for most clonotypes. Out-of-frame TCR alpha sharing in monozygotic twins was systematically underestimated by recombination models, whereas sharing between unrelated individuals was in agreement with the recombination models. Compared with coincidental sharing between unrelated individuals, an excess of low generation-probability sequences was observed among out-of-frame TCR alpha sequences shared between twins. Because the same donors could not be followed over many years, conclusions were based on cross-sectional statistical analysis. Fewer insertions were carried by abundant cord blood beta clonotypes, a similar but weaker trend appeared in young adult naive repertoires, and no such trend appeared in memory repertoires.

Every donor in the study was a healthy Caucasian. Three unrelated non-twin adults were also sequenced: a male aged 18 to 30, a male aged 50 to 60 and a female aged 50 to 60. Miltenyi CD45RO+ enrichment and human naive T-cell isolation kits were used to isolate memory (CD45RO+) and naive T cells from PBMC. This clonotype was counted many times. It lacks a known antigen. Base-call qualities are not available, and no considerably larger clone is one nucleotide away. Receptor amplification or capture employed 5' RACE. The sequencer listed for this sample is Illumina HiSeq 2000. A universal primer binding site was added through template switching, and the final cDNA carried a unique molecular identifier so that TCR cDNA molecules could be counted accurately. Specific primers in the conserved constant-segment region were used to synthesize first-strand cDNA for TCR alpha and beta chains. Each cDNA library was double barcoded, with a SMART-Mk sample barcode plus Illumina barcodes, to control for contamination. Two successive PCR steps introduced TruSeq adapter sequences along with Illumina sample barcodes. The Illumina HiSeq platform was used with custom primers to sequence TCR alpha and beta cDNA libraries. The original pipeline was this. MiGEC was used to process raw reads and extract unique molecular identifiers, and MiXCR was used to find CDR3 positions. For each individual, recombination models were inferred using an EM algorithm with the repgenHMM and IGoR tools. Shared clonotype analysis was performed with the tcR package in R, normalizing sharing by the product of cloneset sizes. To study raw recombination free of thymic and clonal selection effects, out-of-frame nonproductive sequences were analyzed. The raw public reads went through TCRdb reprocessing: fastp at Q25, MiXCR clone calling, in-frame beta chains kept. Identical CDR3 protein sequences are pooled into one entry, listed with their most common genes and DNA. Here the V and J calls rest on TCRdb's processing, not on the authors' analysis. Here the sample has approximately 690,000 distinct CDR3 sequences; over 5% occur a single time. About 2% of the sample is taken by the ten largest.

From the cysteine up to the phenylalanine, the CDR3 has a length of 14 residues. Just CDR3 DNA is preserved here, 42 bases in frame from base 1. Cut back by 1 base and 7 bases, the V and J ends lie 12 bases apart. Rearrangement joined TRBV12-3 or TRBV12-4 to TRBJ2-3, with a weak D call of TRBD1 (6 bases match). The sample consisted of naive T cells sorted from blood. The cell subset or site label of this sample denotes: cells isolated with a human naive T-cell isolation kit. This clonotype originated in a man younger than 30 in good health. The DNA is as follows: TGTGCCAGCAGTTTAGTCGGACAGTCAAATACGCAGTATTTT. Translated, this gives CASSLVGQSNTQYF.